This T cell receptor (beta chain) is from a study of shared clonotypes between healthy human individuals (dated by TCRdb to about 2020). About the full investigation: A couple of women and three men aged 18 to 49 years were included in the cohort. To estimate repertoire size and how much clonotype sharing occurs between individuals, the study deeply sequenced the blood TCR repertoires of 4 to 6 healthy adults. Between about 0.8 and 9 billion PBMCs per donor were obtained by leukapheresis. To increase sequencing depth and limit assay-specific biases, TCR repertoire library preparation and sequencing were carried out by different laboratories using diverse techniques. Per donor, three plates each were used for CD4 naive and CD4 memory, two for CD8 naive, and one for CD8 memory.

The study at large found these results: Sampling was restricted to blood, and TCR repertoires in tissue are likely to differ from TCR repertoires in blood. Naive subsets generally had larger estimated clonotype richness than memory subsets. Because the study included only a small number of donors, the genetic and exposure-history diversity represented was limited. Sharing across a few donors was observed for about 5% of naive CD4, 3.5% of naive CD8, 2% to 2.5% of memory CD4, and about 0.4% of memory CD8 clonotypes. Clonotypes shared by all four sorted-subset donors showed higher generation probabilities than non-shared clonotypes. Based on pairwise subsampling, the degree of clonotype sharing among donors was expected to be affected by sequencing depth. Even with the large sequencing depth, rarefaction of the sorted-subset datasets indicated that sequencing was incomplete.

Per the germline V gene (reference sequence), WNHNN is the CDR1 and SYGVQD is the CDR2. The germline V end is reduced by 0 bases and the J end by 11 bases; junction bases left unmatched: 5. Including cysteine and phenylalanine, the CDR3 has 14 amino acids. Here the CDR3 DNA is all that survives: 42 bases in frame from base 1. Healthy HIV-negative adults with no recently reported acute infections or vaccinations were included as donors. Only Caucasian adults living in Nashville, Tennessee, USA were represented among the donors. CD4+ T cells were enriched by magnetic negative selection, after which naive cells were positively selected on CD45RA and the negative fraction was taken as the memory subset. Blood was obtained by leukapheresis, after which PBMCs were separated by Ficoll-Histopaque density gradient centrifugation and cryopreserved in liquid nitrogen vapor phase. Purity and quantity of every magnetically sorted T cell population were checked by analytical flow cytometry. Genomic DNA was isolated from every sorted fraction and measured by UV absorbance on a Nanodrop 2000c.

Turning to this clone: The clone's antigen remains unknown. The input lacks base qualities; no much larger clone sits a single base away.

Using the deep immunoSEQ assay, multiplex PCR amplified TCR CDR3 regions from genomic DNA. Extracted genomic DNA from each cell subset was distributed evenly across all wells of several immunoSEQ 96-well plates, and each plate was treated as a replicate. Each replicate PCR for sorted subsets received roughly 0.2 ug genomic DNA, equal to roughly 29,000 T cell genomes. Purified libraries were quantified with a Qubit 3.0 fluorometer, sized on a Bioanalyzer 2100, and re-quantified with the KAPA Library Quantification kit. Every immunoSEQ 96-well plate was sequenced on a separate single-read 150-cycle Illumina NextSeq 550 flow cell. Regarding the original processing steps: The immunoSEQ output contained only junctional sequences without quality scores, so filtering could not match that applied to full-length reads. Sequences were annotated with PyIR, a Python wrapper for IgBLAST v1.9, and V/J genes and CDR3 were assigned using IMGT germline references. Reads were filtered out if the reads had weak V/J assignments (E-value above 1e-6), no CDR3, stop codons, out-of-frame junctions, or ambiguous translated residues. V3J clonotypes were defined as sequences sharing the same inferred V gene, J gene, and CDR3 amino acid sequence. The percentage overlap between two repertoires was calculated by dividing the number of shared unique clonotypes by the size of the smaller repertoire. RTK rarefaction, the Chao1 estimator, and Recon v2.1 estimates of unobserved clonotypes were used to assess repertoire richness. OLGA was used to compute generation probabilities for all TCRbeta clonotypes that the gDNA method yielded from a few donors. TCRdb stores this immuneACCESS table with in-frame sequences only. Part of the clones is absent; in the studies checked, under half of the shortfall reflects unresolved V genes, and no reason is known for the rest. V, J and clone size reflect that table, while D and trimming were determined from the DNA. The sample table shows 1.6 million or so clones, and approximately 98.5% are seen once. Of the sample, around 0.38% falls within the top ten clones.

This chain joins TRBV10-1 to TRBJ2-4; 9 of the junction bases match TRBD1. Sequenced input: naive CD4+ T cells sorted from blood. The cell subset or site label on this specimen signifies: CD45RA+ positively selected. The clonotype originates from a man aged 30 to 39 in good health. The bases read TGCGCCAGCAGTGAGTCGGGGACAGGGTTTCTTCAGTACTTC. It translates as CASSESGTGFLQYF.